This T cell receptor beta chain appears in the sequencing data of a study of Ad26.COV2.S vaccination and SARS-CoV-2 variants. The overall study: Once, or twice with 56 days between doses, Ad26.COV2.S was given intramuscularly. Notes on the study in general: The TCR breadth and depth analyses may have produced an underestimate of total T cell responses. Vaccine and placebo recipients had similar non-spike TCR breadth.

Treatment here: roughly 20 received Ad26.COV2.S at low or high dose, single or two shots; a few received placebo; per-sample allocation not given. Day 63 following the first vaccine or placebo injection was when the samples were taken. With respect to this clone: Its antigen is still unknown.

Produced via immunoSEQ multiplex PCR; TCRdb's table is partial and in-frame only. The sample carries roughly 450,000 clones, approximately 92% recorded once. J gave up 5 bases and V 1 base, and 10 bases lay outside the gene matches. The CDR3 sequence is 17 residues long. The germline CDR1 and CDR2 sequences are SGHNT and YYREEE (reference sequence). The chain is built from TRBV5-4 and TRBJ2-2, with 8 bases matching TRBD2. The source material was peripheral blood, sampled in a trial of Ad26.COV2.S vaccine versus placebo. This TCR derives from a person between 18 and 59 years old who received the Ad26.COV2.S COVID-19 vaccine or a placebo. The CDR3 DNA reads TGTGCCAGCAGCTTGTGGGGCGGGAGGACCCCTACCGGGGAGCTGTTTTTT. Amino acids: CASSLWGGRTPTGELFF. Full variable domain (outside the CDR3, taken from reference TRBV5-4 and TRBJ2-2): ETGVTQSPTHLIKTRGQQVTLRCSSQSGHNTVSWYQQALGQGPQFIFQYYREEENGRGNFPPRFSGLQFPNYSSELNVNALELDDSALYLCASSLWGGRTPTGELFFGEGSRLTVL.